This TCR beta chain was obtained from a study of blood T cell repertoires in COVID-19 (dated by TCRdb to 2018 to 2020). General notes on the study: Samples from collaborators originated in the United States, Italy and Spain and spanned both the acute and convalescent phases of COVID-19. The prospective study material was composed of cDNA or gDNA derived from T cells, B-cell-depleted T cells, or PBMCs. The dataset comprised deeply sampled blood TCRbeta repertoires from subjects exposed to, actively infected with, or recovered from COVID-19. The repertoires were released in a freely available public database meant as a resource for research on the immune response to SARS-CoV-2. Samples came from the ongoing ImmuneRACE study (first 160 participants) plus 1,254 subjects from 6 global collaborators. A de-identified subject ID, COVID-19 status, age in years and sex were almost always included in the sample metadata. Where available, HLA class I and class II types were obtained from metadata supplied by the sample provider rather than from assay-based typing. Summary of the overall study and its limitations: The amount of clinical and demographic metadata varied by source and participant and was provided uncurated.

TCRbeta CDR3 regions were amplified from genomic DNA by means of the immunoSEQ Assay, a bias-controlled multiplex PCR. For the original study's pipeline: The number of nucleated cells in each sample was estimated from the amplification of reference gene primers within the assay. Sequence reads were collapsed and filtered to measure the absolute abundance of every unique TCRbeta CDR3 rearrangement. For each sample, productive Simpson clonality was calculated by taking the square root of Simpson's diversity index across productive rearrangements. Sourced from immuneACCESS, this table was stored by TCRdb with only in-frame sequences that have V and J called. A share of the clones is absent; for the studies checked, an unresolved V gene accounts for under half, and the remainder has no known explanation. The V and J calls and clone size were taken over from that table, and D and trimming were inferred from the DNA. The sample table contains 100,000 to 150,000 clones; only one count was recorded for 70% to 85% of them. The top ten hold around 2.3% of the sample.

In regard to this clone: Its specific antigen is unknown. Base quality data are lacking; no much larger clone is found one base away.

The CDR3 measures 15 amino acids from cysteine to phenylalanine. Left in the record is the CDR3 DNA by itself, 45 bases read in frame from the first base. The junction shows trimming of 8 bases on V and 9 bases on J, plus 20 bases between the germline ends. CDR1 SNHLY and CDR2 FYNNEI are derived from the germline V gene. The collaborating institutions used their own protocols to collect whole blood in K2EDTA tubes. For TCRbeta analysis, collaborator samples were shipped as frozen whole blood, as isolated PBMCs, or as DNA extracted from either sample type. In this chain, TRBV2 is recombined with TRBJ1-6; the D gene is not confidently resolved. Sequenced: peripheral blood. This TCR was recovered from a man aged 45-65 years with acute or convalescent COVID-19. The nucleotide sequence reads as follows: TGTGCCAGCTCCCGGGGAGGGTCCTATGGTTCACCCCTCCACTTT. Translated, it reads CASSRGGSYGSPLHF.